This T cell receptor beta chain was sequenced in a study of T cell repertoires in cytomegalovirus infection. Study information: CMV infection together with matching HLA type was indicated by public TCR beta signatures.

About this clonotype: The antigen is unknown.

Each CDR3 protein is one row after TCRdb ran MiXCR on the reads. The repertoire holds around 340,000 distinct CDR3 sequences, 25% to 30% seen once, with 20% in the top ten. CDR1 and CDR2 from the germline V gene are LGHNT and FRNRAP. The V gene end was trimmed by 6 bases and the J gene end by 3 bases; junction bases not matched to a gene: 4. The CDR3 is 13 residues long. This clonotype was sampled from a human donor in good health (CMV status not recorded). Some clones in this sample may be carry-over from other donors' samples. The rearrangement links TRBV12-5 to TRBJ2-5; 7 bases map to TRBD2. The material was cultured PBMCs, obtained from culture after CMV antigen stimulation. Here the CDR3 reads CASGMSGEETQYF. CDR3 bases: TGTGCTAGTGGCATGAGCGGGGAAGAGACCCAGTACTTC.